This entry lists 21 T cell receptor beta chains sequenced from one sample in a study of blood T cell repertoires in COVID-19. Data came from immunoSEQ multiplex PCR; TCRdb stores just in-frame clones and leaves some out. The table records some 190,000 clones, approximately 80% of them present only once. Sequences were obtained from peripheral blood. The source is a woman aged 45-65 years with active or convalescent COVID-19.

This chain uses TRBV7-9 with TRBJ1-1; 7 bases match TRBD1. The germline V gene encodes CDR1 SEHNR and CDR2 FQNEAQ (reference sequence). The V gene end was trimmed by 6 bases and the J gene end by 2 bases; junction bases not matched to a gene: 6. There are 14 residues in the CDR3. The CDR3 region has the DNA TGTGCCAGCAGAGAGGGACAGTTCAACACTGAAGCTTTCTTT. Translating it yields CASREGQFNTEAFF.

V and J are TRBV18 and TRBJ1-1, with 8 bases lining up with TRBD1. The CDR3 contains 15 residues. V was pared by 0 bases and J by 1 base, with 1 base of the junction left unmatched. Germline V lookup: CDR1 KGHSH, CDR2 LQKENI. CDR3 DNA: TGTGCCAGCTCACCACCCACAGGGGGGAACACTGAAGCTTTCTTT. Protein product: CASSPPTGGNTEAFF.

Written as DNA, the CDR3 is TGTGCCAGCAGCTGGGCCTTAGCTGGGGAGAACATTCAGTACTTC. The encoded protein is CASSWALAGENIQYF. The V gene is TRBV7-9, the J gene TRBJ2-4; tentative D call: TRBD2 (5 bases). The V and J ends lost 4 bases and 7 bases respectively, with 17 bases between them. The CDR3 is made up of 15 amino acids. Germline loops: CDR1 SEHNR, CDR2 FQNEAQ (reference sequence).

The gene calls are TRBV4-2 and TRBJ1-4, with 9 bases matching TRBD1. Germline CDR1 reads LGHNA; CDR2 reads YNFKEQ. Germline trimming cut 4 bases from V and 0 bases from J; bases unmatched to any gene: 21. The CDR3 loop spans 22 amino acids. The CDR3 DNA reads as TGTGCCAGCAGCCCAAGGGGCGGGACAGGGCAACGGAGAGATACAACTAATGAAAAACTGTTTTTT. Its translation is CASSPRGGTGQRRDTTNEKLFF.

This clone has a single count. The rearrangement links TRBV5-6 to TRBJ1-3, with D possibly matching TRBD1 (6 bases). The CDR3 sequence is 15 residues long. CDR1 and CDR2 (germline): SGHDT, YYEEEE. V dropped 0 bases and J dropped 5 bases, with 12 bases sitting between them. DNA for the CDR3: TGTGCCAGCAGCTTGGGAAGACAGGCTAGAAACACCATATATTTT. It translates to CASSLGRQARNTIYF.

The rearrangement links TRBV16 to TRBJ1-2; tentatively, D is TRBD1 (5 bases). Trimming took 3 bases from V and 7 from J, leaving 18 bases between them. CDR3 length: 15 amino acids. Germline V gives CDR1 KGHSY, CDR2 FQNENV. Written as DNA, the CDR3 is TGTGCCAGCAGCCAGCGCCACGCAGGGAATCTTGGCTACACCTTC. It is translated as CASSQRHAGNLGYTF.

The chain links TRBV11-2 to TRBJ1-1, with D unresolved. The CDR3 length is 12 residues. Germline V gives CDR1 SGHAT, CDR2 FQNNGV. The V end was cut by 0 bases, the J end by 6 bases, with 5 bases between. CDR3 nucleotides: TGTGCCAGCAGCTTAGATTCGGCTGAAGCTTTCTTT. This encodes CASSLDSAEAFF.

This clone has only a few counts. The CDR3 DNA sequence: TGTGCCAGCAGCTCAGGGTTACTTGGTCGGAGGGAAGAACCCCTCCACTTT. It codes for CASSSGLLGRREEPLHF. The chain recombines TRBV7-9 with TRBJ1-6; D possibly corresponds to TRBD1 (5 bases). The germline V gene encodes CDR1 SEHNR and CDR2 FQNEAQ (reference sequence). The CDR3 totals 17 residues. The ends were cut back, 4 bases at V and 12 bases at J, with 25 bases in the middle.

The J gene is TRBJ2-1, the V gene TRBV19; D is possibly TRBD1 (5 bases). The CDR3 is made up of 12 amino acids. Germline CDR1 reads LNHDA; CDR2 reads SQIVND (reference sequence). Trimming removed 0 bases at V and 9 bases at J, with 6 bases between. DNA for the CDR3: TGTGCCAGTAGTATAGATCAGGGTGAGCAGTTCTTC. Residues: CASSIDQGEQFF.

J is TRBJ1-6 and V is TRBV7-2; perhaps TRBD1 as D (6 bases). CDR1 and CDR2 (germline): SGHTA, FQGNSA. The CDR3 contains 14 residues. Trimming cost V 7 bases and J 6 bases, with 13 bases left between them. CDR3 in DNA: TGTGCCAGCAACGTGGACAGCCGTAATTCACCCCTCCACTTT. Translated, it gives CASNVDSRNSPLHF.

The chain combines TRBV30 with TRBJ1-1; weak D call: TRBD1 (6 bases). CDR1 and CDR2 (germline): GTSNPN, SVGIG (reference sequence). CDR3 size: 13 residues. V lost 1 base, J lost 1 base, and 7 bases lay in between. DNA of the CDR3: TGTGCCTGGAGTGCACAGGGGAACACTGAAGCTTTCTTT. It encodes CAWSAQGNTEAFF.

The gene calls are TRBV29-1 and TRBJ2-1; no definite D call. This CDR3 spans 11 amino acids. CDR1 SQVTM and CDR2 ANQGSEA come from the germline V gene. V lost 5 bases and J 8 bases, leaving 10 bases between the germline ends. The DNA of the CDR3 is TGCAGCGTTCGATGGAGTTATGAGCAGTTCTTC. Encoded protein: CSVRWSYEQFF.

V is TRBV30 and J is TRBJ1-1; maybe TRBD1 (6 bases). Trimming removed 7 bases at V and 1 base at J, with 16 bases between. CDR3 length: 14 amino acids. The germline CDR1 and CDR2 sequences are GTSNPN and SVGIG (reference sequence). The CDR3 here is CASTLARGNTEAFF. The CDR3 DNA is TGTGCCTCAACCTTGGCCAGGGGGAACACTGAAGCTTTCTTT.

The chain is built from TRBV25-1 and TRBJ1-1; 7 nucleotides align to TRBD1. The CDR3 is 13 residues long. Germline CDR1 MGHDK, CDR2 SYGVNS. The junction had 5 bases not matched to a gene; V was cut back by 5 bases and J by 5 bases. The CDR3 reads CASSPRGQTEAFF. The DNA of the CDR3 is TGTGCCAGCAGTCCTAGGGGACAGACTGAAGCTTTCTTT.

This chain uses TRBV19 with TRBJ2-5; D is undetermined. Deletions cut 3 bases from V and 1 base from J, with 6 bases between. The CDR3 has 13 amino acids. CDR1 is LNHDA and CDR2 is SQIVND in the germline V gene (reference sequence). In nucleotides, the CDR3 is TGTGCCAGTAGTATGGCACCCCAAGAGACCCAGTACTTC. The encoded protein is CASSMAPQETQYF. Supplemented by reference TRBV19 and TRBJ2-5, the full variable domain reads DGGITQSPKYLFRKEGQNVTLSCEQNLNHDAMYWYRQDPGQGLRLIYYSQIVNDFQKGDIAEGYSVSREKKESFPLTVTSAQKNPTAFYLCASSMAPQETQYFGPGTRLLVL.

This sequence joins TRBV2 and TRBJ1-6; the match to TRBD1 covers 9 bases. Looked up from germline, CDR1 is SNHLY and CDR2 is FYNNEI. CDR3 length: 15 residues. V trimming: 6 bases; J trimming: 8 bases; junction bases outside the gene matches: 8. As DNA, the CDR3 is TGTGCCAGCAGCATACAGGGGGCCCCCGATTCACCCCTCCACTTT. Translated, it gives CASSIQGAPDSPLHF. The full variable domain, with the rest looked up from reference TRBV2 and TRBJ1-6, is EPEVTQTPSHQVTQMGQEVILRCVPISNHLYFYWYRQILGQKVEFLVSFYNNEISEKSEIFDDQFSVERPDGSNFTLKIRSTKLEDSAMYFCASSIQGAPDSPLHFGNGTRLTVT.

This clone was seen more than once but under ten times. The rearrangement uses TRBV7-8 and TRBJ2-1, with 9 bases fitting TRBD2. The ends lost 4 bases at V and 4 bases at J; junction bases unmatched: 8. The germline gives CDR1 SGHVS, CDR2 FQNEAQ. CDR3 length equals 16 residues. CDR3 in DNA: TGTGCCAGCAGCTCATTAGCGGGAGCGGGTTACAATGAGCAGTTCTTC. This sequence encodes CASSSLAGAGYNEQFF.

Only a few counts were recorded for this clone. The CDR3 here is CASSEGPGVLNSPLHF. CDR3 coding DNA: TGTGCCAGCAGTGAAGGGCCAGGGGTATTGAATTCACCCCTCCACTTT. V and J are TRBV25-1 and TRBJ1-6, with D perhaps matching TRBD1 (6 bases). This CDR3 has 16 amino acids. Looked up from germline, CDR1 is MGHDK and CDR2 is SYGVNS. The germline V and J ends were trimmed by 2 bases and 7 bases, with 15 bases remaining between them.

CDR3 in DNA: TGTGCCAGCAGACGGGACAGGGGATTTTCAGATACGCAGTATTTT. Its protein is CASRRDRGFSDTQYF. This rearrangement joins TRBV6-5 to TRBJ2-3; 10 bases line up with TRBD1. J was trimmed by 4 bases and V by 6 bases; bases with no gene match: 7. The germline gives CDR1 MNHEY, CDR2 SVGAGI. The CDR3 extends over 15 amino acids.

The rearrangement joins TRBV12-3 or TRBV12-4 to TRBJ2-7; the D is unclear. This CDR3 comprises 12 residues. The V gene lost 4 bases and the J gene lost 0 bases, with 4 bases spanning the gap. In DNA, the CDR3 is TGTGCCAGCAGTTGGAGCTCCTACGAGCAGTACTTC. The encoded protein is CASSWSSYEQYF.

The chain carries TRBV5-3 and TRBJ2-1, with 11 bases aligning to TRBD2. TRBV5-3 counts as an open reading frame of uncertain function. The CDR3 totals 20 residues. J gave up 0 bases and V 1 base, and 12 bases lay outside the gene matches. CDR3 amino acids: CARSLKASGGPPSSYNEQFF. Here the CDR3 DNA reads TGTGCCAGAAGCTTGAAGGCTAGCGGGGGGCCCCCAAGCTCCTACAATGAGCAGTTCTTC.